The following is a TCR beta chain sequence with its context. Its matching antigen is unknown. Donors were healthy HIV-negative adults without recent acute infections or vaccinations. This CDR3 is built from 14 residues. Trimming took off 4 bases at V and 5 bases at J, with 11 bases between the two ends. The germline V gene encodes CDR1 SNHLY and CDR2 FYNNEI. The data originate from a study of shared clonotypes between healthy human individuals. Study-level results: The four-donor shared clonotypes exceeded non-shared clonotypes in generation probability, with non-shared ones scoring lower.

Libraries were prepared by immunoSEQ multiplex PCR; TCRdb keeps only in-frame clonotypes and omits some of them. The repertoire holds around 980,000 clones, with 78% as singletons. The sequence derives from a man younger than 35 in good health. Some clones in this sample may be carry-over from other donors' samples. Sequencing was carried out using memory CD4+ T cells from PBMCs. Described subset: CD45RA-negative fraction. The chain carries TRBV2 and TRBJ1-4; D unclear. The CDR3 here is CASSGNSFNEKLFF. CDR3 nucleotides: TGTGCCAGCAGTGGGAACTCCTTCAATGAAAAACTGTTTTTT.